One sample yielded the 5 T cell receptor beta chains listed below, sequenced in a study of cytotoxic CD8 clonotypes in ibrutinib-treated CLL (dated by TCRdb to the early 2020s). Preparation of the library involved the immunoSEQ multiplex PCR assay. Entries here come from immuneACCESS through TCRdb and include only in-frame sequences with V and J called. Some clones fail to appear in such tables; in the studies checked, an unresolved V gene covers under half of the shortfall, and the cause of the remainder is unknown. In this sample the table shows 100,000 or so clones, roughly 57% of which occur a single time. Jointly, the top ten make up more than 35% of the sample. The intended sense of this specimen's time point label: 20 to 30 months on ibrutinib. The sequencing used PBMCs, collected after 24 months of ibrutinib treatment. The receptor source for this set is a human donor with chronic lymphocytic leukemia.

In its sample, this clone was seen once. In nucleotides, the CDR3 is TGCGCCAGCAGCTCGACCCCTCTGGCGGGCTACACCTTC. It translates to CASSSTPLAGYTF. V and J are TRBV5-1 and TRBJ1-2; D is unresolved. Germline V gives CDR1 SGHRS, CDR2 YFSETQ. The length of the CDR3 is 13 residues. Trimming stripped 3 bases from V and 8 bases from J, with 14 bases between. The variable domain in full, completed from reference TRBV5-1 and TRBJ1-2, reads KAGVTQTPRYLIKTRGQQVTLSCSPISGHRSVSWYQQTPGQGLQFLFEYFSETQRNKGNFPGRFSGRQFSNSRSEMNVSTLELGDSALYLCASSSTPLAGYTFGSGTRLTVV.

V and J are TRBV18 and TRBJ1-1; D gene unclear. The CDR3 contains 14 residues. V shed 3 bases and J shed 4 bases, with 12 bases lying between them. The germline CDR1 and CDR2 sequences are KGHSH and LQKENI. The CDR3 protein is CASSPSGIGTEAFF. The DNA of the CDR3 is TGTGCCAGCTCACCGTCAGGAATCGGCACTGAAGCTTTCTTT. Drawing the rest from reference TRBV18 and TRBJ1-1, the complete variable domain is NAGVMQNPRHLVRRRGQEARLRCSPMKGHSHVYWYRQLPEEGLKFMVYLQKENIIDESGMPKERFSAEFPKEGPSILRIQQVVRGDSAAYFCASSPSGIGTEAFFGQGTRLTVV.

This clone was counted once. The rearrangement uses TRBV5-1 and TRBJ2-7, with 7 nucleotides matching TRBD1. Trimming took 7 bases from V and 0 from J; bases not matched to a gene: 7. The V gene's germline CDR1 is SGHRS and CDR2 YFSETQ. This CDR3 is built from 14 residues. CDR3 nucleotide sequence: TGCGCCAGCGGGCGAGGGGGCACCTCCTACGAGCAGTACTTC. Protein sequence: CASGRGGTSYEQYF.

The chain carries TRBV19 and TRBJ1-2, with no clear D. V was trimmed by 3 bases and J by 7 bases, leaving 9 bases between them. Germline CDR1 reads LNHDA; CDR2 reads SQIVND (reference sequence). This CDR3 has 12 residues. CDR3 protein: CASSIGGLGYTF. The CDR3 DNA sequence: TGTGCCAGTAGTATCGGAGGGCTTGGCTACACCTTC.

This chain uses TRBV7-2 with TRBJ2-3; 12 bases align to TRBD2. Germline trimming cut 1 base from V and 5 bases from J; bases unmatched to any gene: 1. CDR1 and CDR2 from the germline V gene are SGHTA and FQGNSA. This CDR3 comprises 15 residues. DNA for the CDR3: TGTGCCAGCAGCTTAGGGACTAGCGGGGTAGATACGCAGTATTTT. This sequence encodes CASSLGTSGVDTQYF.